One T cell receptor beta chain is described in this entry. This record belongs to a study of shared clonotypes between healthy human individuals. The V gene's germline CDR1 is MNHNY and CDR2 SVGAGI (reference sequence). This CDR3 has 13 amino acids. Trimming stripped 0 bases from V and 4 bases from J, with 7 bases between. Naive CD8 populations comprised CD45RO-negative cells positively selected for CCR7, excluding terminally differentiated effector memory CD45RA+ cells. Here immunoSEQ multiplex PCR was the method, and the copy in TCRdb shows in-frame clones only, minus some. The data show nearly 2 million clones, about 95% seen once.

This receptor was identified in a man in his late teens or twenties in good health. This rearrangement joins TRBV6-6 to TRBJ2-7, with D possibly TRBD1 on 5 matching bases. The sample comprised naive CD8+ T cells sorted from blood. The CDR3 DNA is TGTGCCAGCAGTTACTCGGGGCTTTACGAGCAGTACTTC. It specifies CASSYSGLYEQYF.